This T cell receptor (beta chain) was profiled in a study of T cells in Graves' hyperthyroidism and ophthalmopathy. Study results and limitations: Ophthalmopathy and stable hyperthyroidism were separated by a 13 V-J model.

When ophthalmopathy did not progress within 18 months, Graves' hyperthyroidism was considered stable. Reasons for excluding patients were uncontrolled infection, other autoimmune disease, pregnancy or lactation. This sample holds PBMCs from under 11 ml fresh peripheral blood. The germline V gene has CDR1 SEHNR and CDR2 FQNEAQ (reference sequence). This CDR3 spans 15 amino acids. V lost 5 bases and J lost 4, with 17 bases in between. From RNA transcripts, TCR beta CDR3 regions were amplified. HTBI primers were employed in a first-round RT-PCR of the TCR CDR3. MiXCR, run by TCRdb on the multiplex PCR reads, gives a single entry per CDR3 protein. The sample has 600,000 to 800,000 distinct CDR3 sequences; 35% are singletons. In this sample, this clonotype turned up a few times. No antigen is known for it.

The genes are TRBV7-9 and TRBJ1-1, with D uncertain. This receptor was identified in a woman between 40 and 50 years old with Graves' hyperthyroidism. Sequencing input: blood. The CDR3 loop reads CASSLFLGPSTEAFF. CDR3 DNA sequence: TGTGCCAGCAGCCTATTTCTGGGCCCATCCACTGAAGCTTTCTTT.